The following is a T cell receptor beta chain sequence with its context. The source of the sample is a study of technical replicates of blood from four donors. Trimming shortened V by 2 bases and J by 0 bases, and 2 bases separated the two germline ends. Per germline, CDR1 SGHAT and CDR2 FQNNGV. The CDR3 totals 12 residues. The table came from immunoSEQ multiplex PCR; TCRdb's copy has only in-frame clones and leaves some out. The repertoire holds tens of thousands of clones, with roughly 93% as singletons. This chain connects TRBV11-2 to TRBJ2-7, with no clear D. The specimen was T cells isolated from PBMCs. This receptor was obtained from a human donor in good health. In DNA form, the CDR3 reads TGTGCCAGCAGCTTACGCTCCTACGAGCAGTACTTC. Protein: CASSLRSYEQYF.